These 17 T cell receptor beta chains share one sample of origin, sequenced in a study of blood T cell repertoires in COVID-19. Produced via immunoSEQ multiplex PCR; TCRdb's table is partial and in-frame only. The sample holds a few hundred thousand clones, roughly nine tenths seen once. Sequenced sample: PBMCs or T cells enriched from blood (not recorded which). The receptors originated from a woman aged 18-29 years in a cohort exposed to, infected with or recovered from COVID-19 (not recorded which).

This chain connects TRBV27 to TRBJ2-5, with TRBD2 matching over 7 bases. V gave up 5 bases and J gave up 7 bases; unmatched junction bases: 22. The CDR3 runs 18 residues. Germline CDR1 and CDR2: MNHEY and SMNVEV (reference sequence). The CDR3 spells CASSTIGGTTSREGTQYF. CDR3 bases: TGTGCCAGCAGTACTATAGGTGGGACTACCTCAAGAGAAGGGACCCAGTACTTC.

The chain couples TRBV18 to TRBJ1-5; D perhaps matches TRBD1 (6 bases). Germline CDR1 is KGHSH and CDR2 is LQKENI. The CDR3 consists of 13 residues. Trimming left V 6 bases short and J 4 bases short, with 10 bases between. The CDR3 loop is CASSVGANQPQHF. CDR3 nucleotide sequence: TGTGCCAGCTCGGTGGGGGCAAATCAGCCCCAGCATTTT.

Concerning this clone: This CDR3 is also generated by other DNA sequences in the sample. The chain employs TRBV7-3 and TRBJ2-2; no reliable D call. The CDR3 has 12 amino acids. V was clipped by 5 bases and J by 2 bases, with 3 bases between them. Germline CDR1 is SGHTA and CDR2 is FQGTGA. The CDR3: CASSLNTGELFF. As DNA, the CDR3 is TGTGCCAGCAGCCTCAACACCGGGGAGCTGTTTTTT.

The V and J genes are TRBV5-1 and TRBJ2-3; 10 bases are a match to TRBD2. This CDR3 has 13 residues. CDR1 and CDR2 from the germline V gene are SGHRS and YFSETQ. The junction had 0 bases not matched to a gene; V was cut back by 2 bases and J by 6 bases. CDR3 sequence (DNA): TGCGCCAGCAGCTTTAGCGGGGGGGATACGCAGTATTTT. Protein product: CASSFSGGDTQYF.

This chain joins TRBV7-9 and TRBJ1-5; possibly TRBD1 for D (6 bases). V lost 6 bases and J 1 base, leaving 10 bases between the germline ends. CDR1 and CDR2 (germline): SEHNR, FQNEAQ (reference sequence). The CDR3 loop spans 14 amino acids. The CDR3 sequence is CASSHQGSNQPQHF. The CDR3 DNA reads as TGTGCCAGCAGTCACCAGGGGAGCAATCAGCCCCAGCATTTT.

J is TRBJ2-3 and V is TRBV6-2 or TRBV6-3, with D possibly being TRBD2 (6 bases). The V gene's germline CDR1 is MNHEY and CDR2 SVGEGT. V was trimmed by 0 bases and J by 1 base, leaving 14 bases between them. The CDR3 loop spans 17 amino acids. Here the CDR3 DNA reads TGTGCCAGCAGTTACTCGGAGGGGCAAAGTGGCACAGATACGCAGTATTTT. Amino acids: CASSYSEGQSGTDTQYF.

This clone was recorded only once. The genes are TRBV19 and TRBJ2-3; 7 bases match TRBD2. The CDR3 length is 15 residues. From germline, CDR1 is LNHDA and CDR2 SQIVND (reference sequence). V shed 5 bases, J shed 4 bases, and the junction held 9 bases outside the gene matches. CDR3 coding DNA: TGTGCCAGTAGTCTGTCTAGCGGCGCCGCAGATACGCAGTATTTT. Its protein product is CASSLSSGAADTQYF.

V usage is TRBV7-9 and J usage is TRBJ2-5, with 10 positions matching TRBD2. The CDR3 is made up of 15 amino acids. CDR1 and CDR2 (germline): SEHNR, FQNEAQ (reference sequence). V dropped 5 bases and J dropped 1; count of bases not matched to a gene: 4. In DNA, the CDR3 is TGTGCCAGCAGCCTCAGGACTAGCGGCCAAGAGACCCAGTACTTC. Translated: CASSLRTSGQETQYF.

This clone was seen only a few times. The CDR3: CASSESMGQGAGYTF. The CDR3 region has the DNA TGCGCCAGCAGTGAGTCGATGGGACAGGGGGCCGGCTACACCTTC. V and J are TRBV10-2 and TRBJ1-2; 12 bases agree with TRBD1. The CDR3 is 15 residues long. Germline V gene data show CDR1 as WSHSY and CDR2 as SAAADI. V trimming: 0 bases; J trimming: 8 bases; junction bases outside the gene matches: 4.

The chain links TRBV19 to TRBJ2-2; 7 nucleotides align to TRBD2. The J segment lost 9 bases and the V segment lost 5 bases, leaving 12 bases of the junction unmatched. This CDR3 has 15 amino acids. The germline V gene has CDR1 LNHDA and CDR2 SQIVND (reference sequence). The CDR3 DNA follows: TGTGCCAGTAGTGGGCCTAGCGGTTACGACCGGGAGCTGTTTTTT. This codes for CASSGPSGYDRELFF.

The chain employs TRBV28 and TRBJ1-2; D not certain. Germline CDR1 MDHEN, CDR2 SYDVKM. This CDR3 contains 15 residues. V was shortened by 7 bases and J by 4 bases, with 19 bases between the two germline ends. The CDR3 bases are TGTGCCAGCAAACCCAGTGGCGAGGAGGGCTATGGCTACACCTTC. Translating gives CASKPSGEEGYGYTF.

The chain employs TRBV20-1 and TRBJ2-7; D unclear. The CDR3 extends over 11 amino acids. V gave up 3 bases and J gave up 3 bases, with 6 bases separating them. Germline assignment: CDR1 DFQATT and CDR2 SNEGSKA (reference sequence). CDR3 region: CSASRGYEQYF. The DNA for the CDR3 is TGCAGTGCTAGCCGAGGCTACGAGCAGTACTTC.

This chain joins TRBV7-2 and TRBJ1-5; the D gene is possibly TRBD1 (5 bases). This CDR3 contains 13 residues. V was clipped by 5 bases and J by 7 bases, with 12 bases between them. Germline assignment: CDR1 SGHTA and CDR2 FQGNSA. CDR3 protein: CASSAGVRQPQHF. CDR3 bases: TGTGCCAGCAGCGCGGGGGTGCGACAGCCCCAGCATTTT.

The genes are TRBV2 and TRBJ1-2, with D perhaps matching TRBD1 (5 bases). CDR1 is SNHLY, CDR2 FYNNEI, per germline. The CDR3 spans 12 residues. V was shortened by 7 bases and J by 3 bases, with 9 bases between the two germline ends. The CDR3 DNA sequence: TGTGCCAGCAATGGGGGGTACTATGGCTACACCTTC. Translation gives CASNGGYYGYTF.

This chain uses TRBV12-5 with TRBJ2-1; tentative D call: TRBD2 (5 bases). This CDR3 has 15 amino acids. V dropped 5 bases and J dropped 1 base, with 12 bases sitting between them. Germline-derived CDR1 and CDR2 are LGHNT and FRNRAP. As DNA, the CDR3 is TGTGCTAGTGGTCTGGACTTTGCATCCTACAATGAGCAGTTCTTC. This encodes CASGLDFASYNEQFF.

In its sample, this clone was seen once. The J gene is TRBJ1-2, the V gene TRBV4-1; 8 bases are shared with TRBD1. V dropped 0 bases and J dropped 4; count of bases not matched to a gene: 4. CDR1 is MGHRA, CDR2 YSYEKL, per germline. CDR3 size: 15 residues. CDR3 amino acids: CASSQDQTGAYGYTF. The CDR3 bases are TGCGCCAGCAGCCAAGATCAGACAGGGGCCTATGGCTACACCTTC.

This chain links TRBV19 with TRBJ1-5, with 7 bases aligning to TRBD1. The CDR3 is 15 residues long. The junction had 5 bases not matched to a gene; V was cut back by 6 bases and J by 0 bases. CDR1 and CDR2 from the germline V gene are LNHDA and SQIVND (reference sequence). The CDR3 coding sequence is TGTGCCAGTAGGACAGGGTCCTATAGCAATCAGCCCCAGCATTTT. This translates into CASRTGSYSNQPQHF.